This TCR beta chain was identified during a study of CD8+CD57+ T cells in acquired aplastic anemia. Whole-study context: Recorded DNA amounts for sorted CD4+ and CD8+ cells had an average of about 3.5 ug. Overall study results and limits: Comparison of patients with controls identified nearly 30 shared CD8+ CDR3 sequences. The study found no significant CD8+ Simpson's diversity difference between patients and controls.

Germline-derived CDR1 and CDR2 are SGHRS and YFSETQ. The CDR3 loop spans 14 amino acids. With 4 bases removed from V and 6 bases from J, the gap between germline ends came to 16 bases. The template for TCR beta VDJ and CDR3 sequence profiling was genomic DNA. TCRdb fed the reads into MiXCR, producing one record per CDR3 protein. This table has 150,000 to 200,000 distinct CDR3 sequences, around 66% appearing once. This clonotype was seen only a few times. The antigen is not known. This clonotype was sampled from a human donor with severe aplastic anemia or a healthy control (not recorded which). The sample was sorted CD4+, CD8+, or CD8+CD57+ T cells (not recorded which) from PBMCs. This chain links TRBV5-1 with TRBJ1-1; TRBD1 might be the D (5 bases). In nucleotides, the CDR3 is TGCGCCAGCAGCGGAGGGAGAATGGGGGCTGAAGCTTTCTTT. It specifies CASSGGRMGAEAFF.